The sequence of this TCR beta chain was determined in a study of blood T cells in healthy people across ages. Findings and caveats of the study: Changes seen in expanded clonotypes were possibly confounded by donor CMV status left unknown. Roughly linear age-related decline in beta diversity appeared, significant by age around 42.

This clonotype appeared a few times. Its antigen is as yet unknown. Sample-barcoded 5' priming and a J-beta primer mix drove a second PCR of 7 to 11 cycles. In TCRdb, the 5' RACE reads were re-called with MiXCR into one record per CDR3 protein. The sample shows more than 1,400,000 distinct CDR3 sequences, 42% of them seen only once. Germline loops: CDR1 SQVTM, CDR2 ANQGSEA. This CDR3 is 13 amino acids long. V shed 4 bases and J shed 0 bases, with 10 bases lying between them. In each sample, at least 7 million PBMCs were isolated. Extraction yielded at least 5.5 micrograms of total RNA per sample. This chain uses TRBV29-1 with TRBJ2-7, with D unresolved. The source of this sequence is a young woman in good health. The sample consisted of blood. CDR3 protein: CSVGRPSSYEQYF. CDR3 coding DNA: TGCAGCGTTGGTCGACCTAGCTCCTACGAGCAGTACTTC.